These T cell receptor beta chains were read from a single sample in a study of CD8 T cells in Susac syndrome. MiXCR, run by TCRdb on the immunoSEQ multiplex PCR reads, gives a single entry per CDR3 protein. The sample holds around 160,000 distinct CDR3 sequences, just over 90% seen once. The sequencing input was CD4+ T cells from PBMCs. These receptors all stem from a human donor in good health. Both conserved end residues are part of each CDR3. The order of the fields is V gene, D gene, clone size, J gene, CDR3 length, CDR3 DNA, CDR3 protein. The D gene is left open where the match is weak. Rows give clone size only sometimes, using once, few, many, or a class for an expanded clone.

v_gene: TRBV18; d_gene: NA; abundance: NA; j_gene: TRBJ2-7; len: 14; CDR3nt: TGTGCCAGCTCACCACTCTCGGGGTCCTACGAGCAGTACTTC; CDR3aa: CASSPLSGSYEQYF
v_gene: TRBV2; d_gene: NA; abundance: NA; j_gene: TRBJ1-1; len: 14; CDR3nt: TGTGCCAGCAGGGGCCCAGGCGGGAACACTGAAGCTTTCTTT; CDR3aa: CASRGPGGNTEAFF
v_gene: TRBV7-2; d_gene: NA; abundance: once; j_gene: TRBJ2-5; len: 13; CDR3nt: TGTGCCAGCGCCAATGCCCCCCCCGAGACCCAGTACTTC; CDR3aa: CASANAPPETQYF
v_gene: TRBV7-2; d_gene: NA; abundance: NA; j_gene: TRBJ2-7; len: 13; CDR3nt: TGTGCCAGCAGGTATCAGGTTGGCGACGAGCAGTACTTC; CDR3aa: CASRYQVGDEQYF
v_gene: TRBV5-1; d_gene: NA; abundance: NA; j_gene: TRBJ2-6; len: 13; CDR3nt: TGCGCCAGCAGCTCCCCTGGGGCCAACGTCCTGACTTTC; CDR3aa: CASSSPGANVLTF
v_gene: TRBV3-1; d_gene: NA; abundance: NA; j_gene: TRBJ1-2; len: 13; CDR3nt: TGTGCCAGCAGACAACAGGGCGTCTATGGCTACACCTTC; CDR3aa: CASRQQGVYGYTF
v_gene: TRBV11-1; d_gene: NA; abundance: NA; j_gene: TRBJ1-4; len: 14; CDR3nt: TGTGCCAGCAGCCCTGACAGGAGGGGTGAAAAACTGTTTTTT; CDR3aa: CASSPDRRGEKLFF
v_gene: TRBV20-1; d_gene: NA; abundance: once; j_gene: TRBJ2-4; len: 14; CDR3nt: TGCAGTGCTATAGGCGGGGCTGGGAAAAACATTCAGTACTTC; CDR3aa: CSAIGGAGKNIQYF
v_gene: TRBV3-1; d_gene: NA; abundance: NA; j_gene: TRBJ2-3; len: 12; CDR3nt: TGTGCCAGCAGCCAGGCGCGAGATACGCAGTATTTT; CDR3aa: CASSQARDTQYF
v_gene: TRBV7-2; d_gene: NA; abundance: NA; j_gene: TRBJ1-2; len: 15; CDR3nt: TGTGCCAGCACCCCGGGGGGGAAGTCGGTCTATGGCTACACCTTC; CDR3aa: CASTPGGKSVYGYTF
v_gene: TRBV19; d_gene: NA; abundance: NA; j_gene: TRBJ1-2; len: 13; CDR3nt: TGTGCCAGTAGTATTGGCAGGTTCCGCGGCTACACCTTC; CDR3aa: CASSIGRFRGYTF
v_gene: TRBV7-9; d_gene: TRBD1; abundance: NA; j_gene: TRBJ1-3; len: 14; CDR3nt: TGTGCCACGATGGAGGGGGCGGACGGAAACACCATATATTTT; CDR3aa: CATMEGADGNTIYF
v_gene: TRBV20-1; d_gene: NA; abundance: NA; j_gene: TRBJ1-1; len: 14; CDR3nt: TGCAGTACCCTCCGGGGGGGGGCCAACACTGAAGCTTTCTTT; CDR3aa: CSTLRGGANTEAFF
v_gene: TRBV7-9; d_gene: TRBD1; abundance: few; j_gene: TRBJ2-5; len: 12; CDR3nt: TGTGCCAGCAGTCAGGGGGCGGAGACCCAGTACTTC; CDR3aa: CASSQGAETQYF
v_gene: TRBV9; d_gene: TRBD2; abundance: NA; j_gene: TRBJ2-1; len: 17; CDR3nt: TGTGCCAGCAGCTTGATGACTAGCGCTTTCTTCTACAATGAGCAGTTCTTC; CDR3aa: CASSLMTSAFFYNEQFF
v_gene: TRBV18; d_gene: TRBD2; abundance: NA; j_gene: TRBJ2-1; len: 14; CDR3nt: TGTGCCAGCTCACCAATAGCGGGGGTGAATGAGCAGTTCTTC; CDR3aa: CASSPIAGVNEQFF
v_gene: TRBV14; d_gene: TRBD1; abundance: NA; j_gene: TRBJ2-2; len: 16; CDR3nt: TGTGCCAGCAGCCCTCCGGGACAGGGTTACACCGGGGAGCTGTTTTTT; CDR3aa: CASSPPGQGYTGELFF